The 26 T cell receptor beta chains below all came from one sample that was sequenced in a study of blood T cell repertoires in COVID-19. Profiled with immunoSEQ multiplex PCR; TCRdb holds only in-frame clones, not every one. The sample has roughly 230,000 clones; 85% to 95% are singletons. Material for sequencing was peripheral blood. The receptors stem from a man between 25 and 39 years old with COVID-19, enrolled during active disease.

V and J are TRBV7-2 and TRBJ1-1, with 7 bases fitting TRBD1. The CDR3 has 14 residues. Trimming removed 5 bases from V and 6 bases from J; junction bases left unmatched: 9. In germline, CDR1 is SGHTA, CDR2 FQGNSA. The CDR3 DNA is TGTGCCAGCAGCCCGGGACAGTTCATCCCTGAAGCTTTCTTT. This gives the protein CASSPGQFIPEAFF.

V gene TRBV7-2 combines with J gene TRBJ2-5, with 9 bases lining up with TRBD2. The V and J ends lost 2 bases and 2 bases, in that order; junction bases with no gene match: 9. The CDR3 is 17 amino acids. Germline assignment: CDR1 SGHTA and CDR2 FQGNSA. Written as DNA, the CDR3 is TGTGCCAGCAGCTTATTTCTCAGTGCGGGGGGGCAAGAGACCCAGTACTTC. Translation gives CASSLFLSAGGQETQYF.

The V and J genes are TRBV4-1 and TRBJ2-7; TRBD2 aligns across 7 bases. The CDR3 totals 17 residues. The V gene end was trimmed by 2 bases and the J gene end by 6 bases; junction bases not matched to a gene: 16. Germline V gene sequence: CDR1 MGHRA, CDR2 YSYEKL. The CDR3 sequence is CASSQSLSGVAGLEQYF. CDR3 DNA: TGCGCCAGCAGCCAATCGTTGAGCGGGGTGGCCGGACTCGAGCAGTACTTC.

This chain joins TRBV7-9 and TRBJ1-1; D unclear. The CDR3 consists of 15 residues. V was trimmed by 1 base and J by 0 bases, leaving 9 bases between them. Germline assignment: CDR1 SEHNR and CDR2 FQNEAQ (reference sequence). CDR3 sequence: CASSLDSQMNTEAFF. CDR3 sequence (DNA): TGTGCCAGCAGCTTAGATAGCCAGATGAACACTGAAGCTTTCTTT.

To note about this clone: Additional DNA sequences in this sample encode the identical CDR3. The chain uses TRBV30 and TRBJ2-3; TRBD2 matches 7 bases. The CDR3 is 14 residues long. V lost 5 bases and J lost 0; bases outside the gene matches: 5. Germline V gene data show CDR1 as GTSNPN and CDR2 as SVGIG (reference sequence). The CDR3 nucleotides read TGTGCCTGGTCCCTAGCGGATAGCACAGATACGCAGTATTTT. Residues: CAWSLADSTDTQYF.

This clone was seen a few times. The chain couples TRBV2 to TRBJ2-7, with D perhaps matching TRBD1 (8 bases). CDR3 length equals 13 residues. Trimming removed 10 bases at V and 2 bases at J, with 15 bases between. Germline assignment: CDR1 SNHLY and CDR2 FYNNEI. As DNA, the CDR3 is TGTGCCACCCGACAGGGGACTACCTACGAGCAGTACTTC. This translates into CATRQGTTYEQYF.

This clone appeared once. J is TRBJ2-7 and V is TRBV21-1; the D segment call TRBD2 is taken from the table without a DNA check. TRBV21-1 is a listed pseudogene. This CDR3 is built from 19 residues. CDR3 sequence (DNA): TGTGCCAGCAGCAAAGATAAGGCTGCTAGGCCTCCCTTCCTATACGAGCAGTACTTC. Translating it yields CASSKDKAARPPFLYEQYF.

The CDR3 here is CASSPAGVGNYGYTF. The DNA of the CDR3 is TGTGCCAGCAGCCCCGCCGGGGTTGGCAACTATGGCTACACCTTC. This chain connects TRBV5-4 to TRBJ1-2; no reliable D call. The CDR3 extends over 15 amino acids. Germline V gene data show CDR1 as SGHNT and CDR2 as YYREEE (reference sequence). V was shortened by 4 bases and J by 2 bases, with 15 bases between the two germline ends.

Turning to this clone: The junction shows a germline mismatch at one end, possibly a read error. The J gene is TRBJ1-2, the V gene TRBV20-1, with D hard to call. The germline V gene encodes CDR1 DFQATT and CDR2 SNEGSKA (reference sequence). CDR3 length: 8 residues. The CDR3, as DNA: TGCAGTGCTAGGGGCATACTCTTC. Its translation: CSARGILF.

The rearrangement links TRBV13 to TRBJ1-4, with TRBD1 matching over 9 bases. The CDR3 is made up of 15 amino acids. Per the germline V gene, CDR1 is PRHDT and CDR2 is FYEKMQ (reference sequence). The ends lost 5 bases at V and 6 bases at J; junction bases unmatched: 7. The CDR3 reads CASSVYGTGHEKLFF. The CDR3 DNA reads TGTGCCAGCAGCGTGTACGGGACAGGGCATGAAAAACTGTTTTTT.

The rearrangement joins TRBV5-6 to TRBJ1-2; D not certain. Germline-derived CDR1 and CDR2 are SGHDT and YYEEEE. The CDR3 contains 13 residues. Trimming cost V 1 base and J 3 bases, with 7 bases left between them. The DNA for the CDR3 is TGTGCCAGCAGCTTGCGGGGAGACTATGGCTACACCTTC. Protein: CASSLRGDYGYTF.

This clone was picked up one time. The V and J genes are TRBV5-4 and TRBJ2-1, with 14 bases matching TRBD2. The J segment lost 0 bases and the V segment lost 4 bases, leaving 9 bases of the junction unmatched. The germline CDR1 and CDR2 sequences are SGHNT and YYREEE (reference sequence). This CDR3 spans 19 amino acids. The CDR3 DNA reads as TGTGCCAGCAGCAGGGGACTAGCGGGGGCCGAAAGCTCCTACAATGAGCAGTTCTTC. Translated: CASSRGLAGAESSYNEQFF.

The chain is built from TRBV7-2 and TRBJ1-3, with D perhaps TRBD1 (6 bases). Trimming stripped 5 bases from V and 0 bases from J, with 14 bases between. The length of the CDR3 is 16 residues. CDR1 is SGHTA, CDR2 FQGNSA, per germline. CDR3 sequence reads: CASSPGHFVSGNTIYF. The CDR3 DNA reads TGTGCCAGCAGCCCGGGACACTTCGTCTCTGGAAACACCATATATTTT.

CDR3 amino acids: CASSPGTGTTEAFF. The CDR3 DNA reads as TGTGCCAGTAGTCCCGGGACAGGGACCACTGAAGCTTTCTTT. This rearrangement joins TRBV19 to TRBJ1-1; 9 bases agree with TRBD1. V shed 5 bases, J shed 4 bases, and the junction held 5 bases outside the gene matches. Germline V gene sequence: CDR1 LNHDA, CDR2 SQIVND (reference sequence). CDR3 length equals 14 residues.

The rearrangement links TRBV7-3 to TRBJ2-3; D perhaps matches TRBD2 (5 bases). CDR1 and CDR2 (germline): SGHTA, FQGTGA. Between the trimmed V and J ends, which lost 2 bases and 1 base, there was a span of 10 bases. CDR3 length equals 15 residues. The CDR3 DNA sequence: TGTGCCAGCAGCTTACTCGGGGTGGGCACAGATACGCAGTATTTT. Translated: CASSLLGVGTDTQYF.

The gene calls are TRBV13 and TRBJ1-2; D remains ambiguous. The CDR3 has 13 amino acids. Between the trimmed V and J ends, which lost 3 bases and 3 bases, there was a span of 8 bases. Germline V lookup: CDR1 PRHDT, CDR2 FYEKMQ (reference sequence). This CDR3 reads CASSFGTDYGYTF. The CDR3 nucleotides read TGTGCCAGCAGCTTCGGCACAGACTATGGCTACACCTTC.

The chain combines TRBV4-1 with TRBJ1-4, with D uncertain. In germline, CDR1 is MGHRA, CDR2 YSYEKL. Trimming stripped 0 bases from V and 7 bases from J, with 18 bases between. The CDR3 loop spans 17 amino acids. CDR3 in DNA: TGCGCCAGCAGCCAAGACTCCCCGACGGCGGGGAGTGAAAAACTGTTTTTT. It yields the protein CASSQDSPTAGSEKLFF.

The CDR3 sequence: CSVEPQENYGYTF. As DNA, the CDR3 is TGCAGCGTTGAACCACAGGAAAACTATGGCTACACCTTC. The chain is built from TRBV29-1 and TRBJ1-2, with TRBD1 as a possible D gene (5 bases). The V gene lost 2 bases and the J gene lost 2 bases, with 9 bases spanning the gap. The CDR3 covers 13 residues. Germline CDR1 reads SQVTM; CDR2 reads ANQGSEA.

This chain uses TRBV7-3 with TRBJ1-1; unclear D gene. Looked up from germline, CDR1 is SGHTA and CDR2 is FQGTGA. CDR3 length equals 14 residues. With 3 bases removed from V and 0 bases from J, the gap between germline ends came to 8 bases. The CDR3 region is CASSLLAMNTEAFF. The CDR3 nucleotides read TGTGCCAGCAGCTTGCTCGCTATGAACACTGAAGCTTTCTTT.

This chain joins TRBV5-1 and TRBJ2-1, with TRBD2 matching over 8 bases. Looked up from germline, CDR1 is SGHRS and CDR2 is YFSETQ. The CDR3 runs 14 residues. V lost 5 bases to trimming and J lost 6 bases; unmatched junction nucleotides: 7. CDR3 sequence (DNA): TGCGCCAGCAGGTTTTCGGGGGGGCCCAATGAGCAGTTCTTC. Encoded protein: CASRFSGGPNEQFF.

The chain recombines TRBV4-1 with TRBJ2-2, with 10 bases fitting TRBD2. CDR3 size: 17 residues. J gave up 1 base and V 4 bases, and 6 bases lay outside the gene matches. CDR1 MGHRA and CDR2 YSYEKL come from the germline V gene. The CDR3 region has the DNA TGCGCCAGCAGCCGGAATAGCGGGGGGAGGAACACCGGGGAGCTGTTTTTT. Its protein is CASSRNSGGRNTGELFF.

The rearrangement links TRBV5-1 to TRBJ2-1; TRBD2 matches 11 bases. In germline, CDR1 is SGHRS, CDR2 YFSETQ. V trimming: 0 bases; J trimming: 5 bases; junction bases outside the gene matches: 4. This CDR3 comprises 16 residues. CDR3 nucleotide sequence: TGCGCCAGCAGCTTGGGTAGCGGGGGGGCCGACAATGAGCAGTTCTTC. It translates to CASSLGSGGADNEQFF.

This clone was seen more than once but under ten times. The rearrangement uses TRBV9 and TRBJ2-7; the match to TRBD1 covers 9 bases. Germline CDR1 and CDR2: SGDLS and YYNGEE. CDR3 length: 14 amino acids. Trimming cost V 4 bases and J 6 bases; bases outside gene matches: 8. The CDR3 DNA follows: TGTGCCAGCAGCCCAAGGACAGGGGAGGTCGAGCAGTACTTC. This codes for CASSPRTGEVEQYF.

The V gene is TRBV12-3 or TRBV12-4, the J gene TRBJ2-1; TRBD2 might be the D (6 bases). V lost 7 bases and J lost 5, with 12 bases in between. The CDR3 has 13 amino acids. The CDR3 reads CASNAGLNNEQFF. CDR3 DNA sequence: TGTGCCAGCAACGCGGGACTCAACAATGAGCAGTTCTTC.

V is TRBV2 and J is TRBJ2-7, with D possibly TRBD2 on 6 matching bases. The germline V gene encodes CDR1 SNHLY and CDR2 FYNNEI. There are 12 residues in the CDR3. V gave up 6 bases and J gave up 6 bases, with 12 bases separating them. The DNA for the CDR3 is TGTGCCAGCAGGGAGACCGGGGGCGAGCAGTACTTC. Amino acids: CASRETGGEQYF. Full variable domain (outside the CDR3, taken from reference TRBV2 and TRBJ2-7): EPEVTQTPSHQVTQMGQEVILRCVPISNHLYFYWYRQILGQKVEFLVSFYNNEISEKSEIFDDQFSVERPDGSNFTLKIRSTKLEDSAMYFCASRETGGEQYFGPGTRLTVT.

Notes on this clone: The same CDR3 is also encoded by other DNA sequences in this sample. This rearrangement joins TRBV10-1 to TRBJ1-1, with a possible D match to TRBD1 (5 bases). Per germline, CDR1 WNHNN and CDR2 SYGVQD (reference sequence). CDR3 length: 14 amino acids. V was trimmed by 6 bases and J by 1 base, leaving 12 bases between them. DNA for the CDR3: TGCGCCAGCAGCCCAACGGGGGGGAACACTGAAGCTTTCTTT. This sequence encodes CASSPTGGNTEAFF.